What follows describes a single T cell receptor (beta chain). The CDR3 is 16 residues long. Between the trimmed V and J ends, which lost 3 bases and 8 bases, there was a span of 19 bases. CDR1 and CDR2 (germline): MNHEY, SVGAGI. This entry belongs to a study of blood T cell repertoires in COVID-19. In the original processing: Reference gene primer amplification in the assay estimated nucleated cell counts. Here immunoSEQ multiplex PCR was the method, and the copy in TCRdb shows in-frame clones only, minus some. V, J and clone size reflect that table, while D and trimming were determined from the DNA. Seen here are around 29,000 clones, roughly nine tenths observed once, and the top ten hold less than 15%.

J is TRBJ1-4 and V is TRBV6-5; a weak D match, TRBD1 (5 bases). The sequenced sample was peripheral blood. The receptor was derived from a man in his 70s with active COVID-19. The CDR3 DNA follows: TGTGCCAGCAGTTATTCAGCGCGGGGGGGGAAAGAAAAACTGTTTTTT. Amino acids: CASSYSARGGKEKLFF.